The text below deals with one T cell receptor beta chain. Authors' methods: Amplified reference gene primers provided the basis for estimating nucleated cell counts. The repertoire was sequenced with immunoSEQ multiplex PCR; TCRdb's copy has only in-frame clones and lacks some. V and J calls and clone size are copied from that table; D and trimming were computed from the DNA. The data contain a few hundred thousand clones, roughly 87% of them seen just once; the ten biggest clones take up 1%. The entry originates in a study of blood T cell repertoires in COVID-19. Whole-study context: The samples span acute and convalescent COVID-19 from the United States, Italy and Spain. PBMCs, B-cell-depleted T cells, or T cells provided the cDNA or gDNA that made up the material.

V lost 4 bases, J lost 6 bases, and 6 bases stayed unmatched. Per germline, CDR1 SNHLY and CDR2 FYNNEI. CDR3 size: 14 residues. Sequenced: peripheral blood. J is TRBJ1-2 and V is TRBV2; 9 bases fit TRBD1. This clonotype was sampled from a man aged 45-60 years with active or convalescent COVID-19. CDR3 nucleotide sequence: TGTGCCAGCAGTGGGGGGACAGGGTATGATGGCTACACCTTC. Translated: CASSGGTGYDGYTF.